This TCR beta chain was documented in a study of T cells in Graves' hyperthyroidism and ophthalmopathy. Study-level results: Ophthalmopathy was predicted by the model a median of roughly 6 months ahead of onset.

The germline V and J ends were trimmed by 5 bases and 5 bases, with 13 bases remaining between them. Looked up from germline, CDR1 is ENHRY and CDR2 is SYGVKD. The CDR3 length is 13 residues. In its sample, this clonotype was seen many times. Its antigen is not known. Diagnostic decisions used clinical symptoms, serum thyroxine and TRAb, thyroid ultrasound and orbital computed tomography. Template material for amplifying TCR beta CDR3 regions consisted of RNA transcripts. A first-round RT-PCR of the TCR CDR3 used the HTBI primer set. TCRdb itself ran the multiplex PCR reads through MiXCR, one entry per CDR3 protein. The data contain about 300,000 distinct CDR3 sequences, roughly an eighth of them seen just once; the ten biggest clones take up approximately 7.9%.

The receptor was derived from a middle-aged woman with Graves' hyperthyroidism. This chain connects TRBV10-3 to TRBJ2-7; D is undetermined. Sequencing was performed on blood. The CDR3 loop reads CAISFGRPDEQYF. The CDR3 DNA follows: TGTGCCATCAGTTTCGGCAGGCCCGACGAGCAGTACTTC.